Below are 2 T cell receptor beta chains sequenced from a single sample in a study of vaccination effects on CD4 cells after COVID-19. Repertoires were generated with immunoSEQ multiplex PCR, while TCRdb's copy carries only in-frame clones and drops some. The sample contains about 22,000 clones, about three quarters of which appear only once. Before sequencing, viral peptide pools were used by the ViraFEST assay to expand antigen-specific CD4+ T cells. Between days 9 and 11 of culture, CD4+ T cells were separated out. Vaccine recipients lacked prior SARS-CoV-2 infection and had negative nucleocapsid antibodies. For these receptors, no antigen is known. The sequencing here drew on CD4+ T cells from PBMCs cultured with HCoV-NL63 spike peptides, taken before COVID-19 vaccination. These receptors all stem from a human donor who received a COVID-19 vaccine.

The chain combines TRBV7-9 with TRBJ1-4; D possibly corresponds to TRBD1 (5 bases). The V end was cut by 5 bases, the J end by 8 bases, with 12 bases between. The CDR3 runs to 13 residues. Germline V gives CDR1 SEHNR, CDR2 FQNEAQ (reference sequence). The CDR3 protein is CASSEAGREKLFF. In nucleotides, the CDR3 is TGTGCCAGCAGCGAGGCGGGGCGAGAAAAACTGTTTTTT.

The V gene is TRBV6-6, the J gene TRBJ1-1; D not certain. The ends were cut back, 8 bases at V and 5 bases at J, with 12 bases in the middle. Looked up from germline, CDR1 is MNHNY and CDR2 is SVGAGI (reference sequence). The CDR3 is made up of 12 amino acids. DNA for the CDR3: TGTGCCAGCGACGAAGGGAGGACTGAAGCTTTCTTT. This gives the protein CASDEGRTEAFF.